Shown below are 30 T cell receptor beta chains from a single sample sequenced in a study of lymphopenia after photon versus proton radiotherapy. The repertoire was sequenced with immunoSEQ multiplex PCR; TCRdb's copy has only in-frame clones and lacks some. The sample consists of around 28,000 clones, 65% to 85% of them appearing once. Source: peripheral blood, taken from a patient treated with photon-based radiotherapy. The source of these receptors is a man between 50 and 59 years old with gastric cancer.

The chain has TRBV7-7 and TRBJ2-1, with TRBD1 identical over 8 bases. V shed 5 bases and J 8 bases; nucleotides not matched to a gene: 8. This CDR3 region has 14 residues. Per germline, CDR1 SSHAT and CDR2 FNYEAQ (reference sequence). CDR3: CASSTQGVGDEQFF. The CDR3 nucleotides are TGTGCCAGCAGCACACAGGGGGTCGGCGATGAGCAGTTCTTC.

This sequence joins TRBV7-6 and TRBJ2-1; D possibly corresponds to TRBD2 (6 bases). The V end was cut by 5 bases, the J end by 6 bases, with 11 bases between. Germline loops: CDR1 SGHVS, CDR2 FNYEAQ. The CDR3 sequence is 13 residues long. Here the CDR3 DNA reads TGTGCCAGCAGCACGACTAGGAGCAATGAGCAGTTCTTC. It translates to CASSTTRSNEQFF. Filled out from reference TRBV7-6 and TRBJ2-1, the complete variable domain reads GAGVSQSPRYKVTKRGQDVALRCDPISGHVSLYWYRQALGQGPEFLTYFNYEAQQDKSGLPNDRFSAERPEGSISTLTIQRTEQRDSAMYRCASSTTRSNEQFFGPGTRLTVL.

This chain joins TRBV29-1 and TRBJ1-2; 9 nucleotides align to TRBD1. This CDR3 spans 13 amino acids. V lost 6 bases and J lost 1; bases outside the gene matches: 3. The germline gives CDR1 SQVTM, CDR2 ANQGSEA. The DNA for the CDR3 is TGCAGCGTGGGGACAGGGCTTAACTATGGCTACACCTTC. Translating gives CSVGTGLNYGYTF.

V usage is TRBV6-1 and J usage is TRBJ1-3; 9 nucleotides agree with TRBD1. Trimming cost V 5 bases and J 4 bases; bases outside gene matches: 6. In germline, CDR1 is MNHNS, CDR2 SASEGT. The CDR3 extends over 15 amino acids. CDR3 nucleotide sequence: TGTGCCAGCAGTAACACAGGGGGCTCCGGAAACACCATATATTTT. Translating gives CASSNTGGSGNTIYF.

This clone was counted once. The chain combines TRBV6-5 with TRBJ2-7; D possibly corresponds to TRBD2 (7 bases). Looked up from germline, CDR1 is MNHEY and CDR2 is SVGAGI. The V and J ends lost 6 bases and 6 bases respectively, with 18 bases between them. The CDR3 runs 14 residues. CDR3 loop: CASSQVGGRGEQYF. DNA of the CDR3: TGTGCCAGCAGCCAGGTCGGGGGGCGAGGCGAGCAGTACTTC.

The chain couples TRBV7-6 to TRBJ2-7; D might be TRBD1 (5 bases). There are 14 residues in the CDR3. Looked up from germline, CDR1 is SGHVS and CDR2 is FNYEAQ. Trimming shortened V by 2 bases and J by 3 bases, and 11 bases separated the two germline ends. Here the CDR3 DNA reads TGTGCCAGCAGCTTAACGATAGGGGACTACGAGCAGTACTTC. As protein: CASSLTIGDYEQYF.

This chain uses TRBV29-1 with TRBJ1-2; no firm D call. Germline V gives CDR1 SQVTM, CDR2 ANQGSEA. This CDR3 is 11 amino acids long. V lost 7 bases and J lost 8, with 14 bases in between. CDR3 sequence: CSATVSSGYTF. The CDR3 region has the DNA TGCAGCGCTACCGTATCCAGCGGCTACACCTTC.

The chain joins TRBV5-1 to TRBJ2-3, with D unclear. The CDR3 length is 14 residues. The V end was cut by 1 base, the J end by 0 bases, with 6 bases between. Looked up from germline, CDR1 is SGHRS and CDR2 is YFSETQ. This CDR3 is CASSLSGSTDTQYF. CDR3 coding DNA: TGCGCCAGCAGCTTGTCAGGTAGCACAGATACGCAGTATTTT.

J is TRBJ1-2 and V is TRBV15; TRBD1 matches at 10 bases. The CDR3 is 15 residues long. The ends lost 6 bases at V and 4 bases at J; junction bases unmatched: 8. CDR1 and CDR2 (germline): LNHNV, YYDKDF (reference sequence). In nucleotides, the CDR3 is TGTGCCACCAGTCCCAGGACAGGGGGGTTCTATGGCTACACCTTC. It yields the protein CATSPRTGGFYGYTF.

The chain recombines TRBV12-5 with TRBJ2-5; 7 nucleotides align to TRBD1. Germline loops: CDR1 LGHNT, CDR2 FRNRAP. Trimming cost V 3 bases and J 5 bases; bases outside gene matches: 9. The CDR3 sequence is 15 residues long. This chain's CDR3 is CASGFTTGVGETQYF. The CDR3 region has the DNA TGTGCTAGTGGTTTCACTACAGGGGTGGGGGAGACCCAGTACTTC.

This rearrangement joins TRBV30 to TRBJ1-4; D gene uncertain. Germline lookup yields CDR1 GTSNPN and CDR2 SVGIG (reference sequence). The CDR3 sequence is 13 residues long. V lost 2 bases and J 8 bases, leaving 12 bases between the germline ends. CDR3 protein: CAWSREEEEKLFF. In nucleotides, the CDR3 is TGTGCCTGGAGTAGGGAGGAGGAGGAAAAACTGTTTTTT. Drawing the rest from reference TRBV30 and TRBJ1-4, the complete variable domain is SQTIHQWPATLVQPVGSPLSLECTVEGTSNPNLYWYRQAAGRGLQLLFYSVGIGQISSEVPQNLSASRPQDRQFILSSKKLLLSDSGFYLCAWSREEEEKLFFGSGTQLSVL.

The chain employs TRBV7-9 and TRBJ1-4; TRBD1 matches 10 bases. The CDR3 contains 15 residues. V lost 4 bases, J lost 8 bases, and 7 bases stayed unmatched. The germline V gene has CDR1 SEHNR and CDR2 FQNEAQ (reference sequence). The CDR3 reads CASSSGTGAGEKLFF. The CDR3 region has the DNA TGTGCCAGCAGCTCCGGGACAGGGGCAGGGGAAAAACTGTTTTTT.

The chain combines TRBV7-2 with TRBJ2-5, with TRBD2 as a possible D gene (6 bases). The length of the CDR3 is 16 residues. V lost 5 bases and J lost 5, with 21 bases in between. CDR1 is SGHTA and CDR2 is FQGNSA in the germline V gene. CDR3 DNA: TGTGCCAGCAGCGACGGCAACAGACGGGGGTGGGAGACCCAGTACTTC. Encoded protein: CASSDGNRRGWETQYF.

The chain is built from TRBV6-1 and TRBJ1-4; 7 positions match TRBD1. There are 13 residues in the CDR3. V shed 2 bases and J 7 bases; nucleotides not matched to a gene: 1. In germline, CDR1 is MNHNS, CDR2 SASEGT. The CDR3 loop is CASSERGLEKLFF. DNA of the CDR3: TGTGCCAGCAGTGAAAGGGGGCTTGAAAAACTGTTTTTT.

This rearrangement joins TRBV4-2 to TRBJ2-3; 12 bases agree with TRBD2. The CDR3 runs to 15 residues. V shed 4 bases, J shed 6 bases, and the junction held 5 bases outside the gene matches. Germline V gives CDR1 LGHNA, CDR2 YNFKEQ. The DNA of the CDR3 is TGTGCCAGCAGCCTGCGGACTAGCGGGGCGGATACGCAGTATTTT. Residues: CASSLRTSGADTQYF.

The chain recombines TRBV4-2 with TRBJ2-3, with 7 bases matching TRBD2. Per germline, CDR1 LGHNA and CDR2 YNFKEQ. Trimming at V came to 2 bases and at J to 0 bases, leaving 5 bases not matched to a gene. The CDR3 totals 16 residues. The CDR3 loop reads CASSQSGGGSTDTQYF. In DNA, the CDR3 is TGTGCCAGCAGCCAATCTGGGGGGGGGAGCACAGATACGCAGTATTTT.

The genes are TRBV2 and TRBJ2-3; 10 bases fit TRBD2. The germline V gene encodes CDR1 SNHLY and CDR2 FYNNEI. The CDR3 extends over 14 amino acids. The J segment lost 7 bases and the V segment lost 10 bases, leaving 11 bases of the junction unmatched. This chain's CDR3 is CAKAASGGMNTQYF. The CDR3 region has the DNA TGTGCCAAGGCTGCTAGCGGGGGAATGAATACGCAGTATTTT.

The rearrangement links TRBV10-2 to TRBJ1-6; D uncertain. CDR1 and CDR2 (germline): WSHSY, SAAADI. V was shortened by 2 bases and J by 3 bases, with 5 bases between the two germline ends. The CDR3 totals 14 residues. CDR3 nucleotides: TGCGCCAGCAGTGAGCTCAGCTATAATTCACCCCTCCACTTT. This encodes CASSELSYNSPLHF.

The V call is TRBV29-1, the J call TRBJ2-2; no reliable D call. This CDR3 has 12 residues. The germline V and J ends were trimmed by 7 bases and 6 bases, with 12 bases remaining between them. Germline V gene sequence: CDR1 SQVTM, CDR2 ANQGSEA. This CDR3 is CSAAVGAGELFF. As DNA, the CDR3 is TGCAGCGCCGCCGTCGGTGCCGGGGAGCTGTTTTTT.

V and J are TRBV5-6 and TRBJ1-3; D remains unclear. Germline V gives CDR1 SGHDT, CDR2 YYEEEE. The CDR3 contains 16 residues. V shed 4 bases and J shed 0 bases, with 14 bases lying between them. The CDR3 sequence: CASSRAPVGSGNTIYF. Here the CDR3 DNA reads TGTGCCAGCAGCCGGGCCCCGGTGGGCTCTGGAAACACCATATATTTT.

A word on this clone: Relative to the germline gene, one junction end is altered; a read error may explain this. The CDR3 region is CANSLNGPMNTEAFF. The CDR3 DNA sequence: TGCGCCAACAGCTTGAATGGACCCATGAACACTGAAGCTTTCTTT. The chain uses TRBV5-1 and TRBJ1-1; no definite D call. CDR1 is SGHRS and CDR2 is YFSETQ in the germline V gene. This CDR3 contains 15 residues.

The chain uses TRBV5-8 and TRBJ1-3; no reliable D call. Trimming took 7 bases from V and 0 from J, leaving 17 bases between them. The germline V gene has CDR1 SGHTS and CDR2 YDEGEE. There are 16 residues in the CDR3. The chain's CDR3 is CASDRGGSSSGNTIYF. The CDR3 nucleotides are TGTGCCAGCGACCGGGGAGGGAGTTCCTCTGGAAACACCATATATTTT. The full variable domain, rest sourced from reference TRBV5-8 and TRBJ1-3, is EAGVTQSPTHLIKTRGQQATLRCSPISGHTSVYWYQQALGLGLQFLLWYDEGEERNRGNFPPRFSGRQFPNYSSELNVNALELEDSALYLCASDRGGSSSGNTIYFGEGSWLTVV.

J is TRBJ2-3 and V is TRBV5-5; D unresolved. V lost 4 bases to trimming and J lost 4 bases, with 7 bases between them. The CDR3 extends over 12 amino acids. Germline V gene sequence: CDR1 SGHKS, CDR2 YYEKEE (reference sequence). The CDR3 sequence is CASSLISDTQYF. The CDR3 DNA reads TGTGCCAGCAGCCTGATATCAGATACGCAGTATTTT.

This chain uses TRBV6-1 with TRBJ1-1; D is unclear. The germline V gene has CDR1 MNHNS and CDR2 SASEGT. The CDR3 extends over 13 amino acids. Trimming took 6 bases from V and 3 from J, leaving 11 bases between them. In DNA form, the CDR3 reads TGTGCCAGCAGAGTAAGGATGGACACTGAAGCTTTCTTT. Translation gives CASRVRMDTEAFF.

V usage is TRBV5-1 and J usage is TRBJ1-1; D is undetermined. Germline CDR1 SGHRS, CDR2 YFSETQ. CDR3 length equals 12 residues. Trimming removed 0 bases at V and 4 bases at J, with 4 bases between. CDR3 coding DNA: TGCGCCAGCAGCTTGGACTTCACTGAAGCTTTCTTT. It yields the protein CASSLDFTEAFF.

V and J are TRBV18 and TRBJ2-5; 13 nucleotides align to TRBD2. The CDR3 runs 20 residues. Germline V gives CDR1 KGHSH, CDR2 LQKENI. V dropped 4 bases and J dropped 1; count of bases not matched to a gene: 15. This chain's CDR3 is CASSLRQNPGLAGSQETQYF. The CDR3 coding sequence is TGTGCCAGCTCACTTAGACAGAACCCGGGACTAGCGGGGTCCCAAGAGACCCAGTACTTC.

The chain uses TRBV29-1 and TRBJ2-1, with 7 bases fitting TRBD1. The CDR3 consists of 13 residues. With 6 bases clipped from V and 6 bases from J, the junction kept 8 bases outside the gene matches. Per the germline V gene, CDR1 is SQVTM and CDR2 is ANQGSEA. The CDR3 spells CSVEGQILNEQFF. The CDR3 nucleotides are TGCAGCGTCGAGGGACAGATCCTCAATGAGCAGTTCTTC.

In regard to this clone: Different DNA sequences within this sample yield the same CDR3. The V gene is TRBV5-5, the J gene TRBJ2-7, with 7 bases lining up with TRBD2. V trimming: 4 bases; J trimming: 2 bases; junction bases outside the gene matches: 3. Germline V gene data show CDR1 as SGHKS and CDR2 as YYEKEE (reference sequence). CDR3 length: 13 amino acids. CDR3 region: CASSVGLAYEQYF. The CDR3 bases are TGTGCCAGCAGCGTCGGACTAGCCTACGAGCAGTACTTC.

The rearrangement joins TRBV30 to TRBJ2-7, with 10 bases aligning to TRBD1. Per germline, CDR1 GTSNPN and CDR2 SVGIG (reference sequence). The CDR3 is 14 amino acids. V lost 0 bases, J lost 4 bases, and 3 bases stayed unmatched. The CDR3 DNA sequence: TGTGCCTGGAGTGTGGGACAGGGGCCTTACGAGCAGTACTTC. As protein: CAWSVGQGPYEQYF.

The chain recombines TRBV11-3 with TRBJ1-5, with D perhaps matching TRBD1 (6 bases). V was clipped by 5 bases and J by 4 bases, with 6 bases between them. The germline V gene encodes CDR1 SGHNT and CDR2 YENEEA. This CDR3 is 12 amino acids long. In DNA form, the CDR3 reads TGTGCCAGCAGCACAGGGAATCAGCCCCAGCATTTT. Protein sequence: CASSTGNQPQHF.